Below are 6 T cell receptor beta chains sequenced from a single sample in a study of T cells in Graves' hyperthyroidism and ophthalmopathy. RNA transcripts served as the template for amplifying TCR beta CDR3 regions. Primed by the HTBI set, a first-round RT-PCR was run on the TCR CDR3. Using its own MiXCR run on the multiplex PCR reads, TCRdb lists one record per CDR3 protein. The sample contains hundreds of thousands of distinct CDR3 sequences, about 14% of which appear only once. What was sequenced was blood. These receptors originate from a woman in her late teens or twenties with Graves' hyperthyroidism.

The rearrangement joins TRBV28 to TRBJ2-7; D gene uncertain. Germline CDR1 is MDHEN and CDR2 is SYDVKM. Deletions cut 5 bases from V and 3 bases from J, with 11 bases between. CDR3 length equals 13 residues. DNA for the CDR3: TGTGCCAGCAGTCCGCCGCTGTACTACGAGCAGTACTTC. Translation gives CASSPPLYYEQYF.

This clonotype was counted at least ten times. The chain recombines TRBV6-2 or TRBV6-3 with TRBJ2-7; 7 bases are a match to TRBD1. The CDR3 extends over 16 amino acids. The germline V gene has CDR1 MNHEY and CDR2 SVGEGT. V shed 4 bases, J shed 3 bases, and the junction held 12 bases outside the gene matches. In nucleotides, the CDR3 is TGTGCCAGCAGTTCCCTTAACCGGGACAGCAACTACGAGCAGTACTTC. As protein: CASSSLNRDSNYEQYF.

This clonotype came up many times. The chain links TRBV12-5 to TRBJ2-5; 10 bases align to TRBD2. With 6 bases clipped from V and 2 bases from J, the junction kept 9 bases outside the gene matches. The CDR3 has 16 residues. In germline, CDR1 is LGHNT, CDR2 FRNRAP. CDR3 amino acids: CASGWSGRGLQETQYF. CDR3 DNA: TGTGCTAGTGGCTGGAGCGGGAGGGGACTTCAAGAGACCCAGTACTTC.

Many counts were recorded for this clonotype. This sequence joins TRBV7-2 and TRBJ2-5; 7 bases line up with TRBD1. J was trimmed by 10 bases and V by 2 bases; bases with no gene match: 19. This CDR3 is built from 17 residues. Germline lookup yields CDR1 SGHTA and CDR2 FQGNSA. CDR3 amino acids: CASSLTLGQVVLGDQYF. The CDR3 DNA reads TGTGCCAGCAGCTTAACCCTTGGACAGGTCGTGTTGGGGGACCAGTACTTC.

CDR3 region: CASSLDFFGGSSYNEQFF. CDR3 coding DNA: TGTGCCAGCAGCTTAGATTTTTTTGGTGGGAGCTCCTACAATGAGCAGTTCTTC. The chain uses TRBV7-6 and TRBJ2-1; D perhaps matches TRBD2 (5 bases). Germline CDR1 is SGHVS and CDR2 is FNYEAQ. The V and J ends lost 1 base and 0 bases respectively, with 16 bases between them. The CDR3 runs to 18 residues.

At least ten counts were recorded for this clonotype. The rearrangement joins TRBV7-8 to TRBJ2-1, with 8 nucleotides matching TRBD2. Germline loops: CDR1 SGHVS, CDR2 FQNEAQ. CDR3 length: 18 amino acids. With 1 base clipped from V and 0 bases from J, the junction kept 8 bases outside the gene matches. The CDR3 DNA is TGTGCCAGCAGCTTAGAACTAGCGGTTGAGAGCTCCTACAATGAGCAGTTCTTC. Its protein is CASSLELAVESSYNEQFF.